Sequencing of this T cell receptor (beta chain) was carried out in a study of response to subunit inactivated influenza vaccine. TCRdb re-derived calls from the RT-PCR reads in MiXCR, one entry per CDR3 protein. The sample records more than 600,000 distinct CDR3 sequences, 15% to 20% being singletons. Germline lookup yields CDR1 ENHRY and CDR2 SYGVKD. V was clipped by 2 bases and J by 4 bases, with 12 bases between them. The CDR3 consists of 14 residues. The sequenced sample was PBMCs from blood, obtained approximately 5 days after vaccination. The sequence derives from a man aged 50 to 59 who received an inactivated influenza vaccine. V gene TRBV10-3 combines with J gene TRBJ2-7; no definite D call. The chain's CDR3 is CAISERMLDYEQYF. CDR3 sequence (DNA): TGTGCCATCAGTGAGAGGATGTTGGATTACGAGCAGTACTTC.